This T cell receptor (beta chain) was recovered during a study of blood T cell repertoires in COVID-19. Study summary: Sources were T cells, B-cell-depleted T cells, or PBMCs; the material itself was cDNA or gDNA.

Enrolled during active infection, Seattle patients were then followed longitudinally. In the authors' methods: How many nucleated cells were present was estimated from reference gene primer amplification. The method was immunoSEQ multiplex PCR; TCRdb's version includes in-frame clones alone and lacks a portion of them. V and J calls and clone size are given by that table; D and trimming were obtained from the DNA. Here the sample spans fewer than 200,000 clones, roughly 76% being singletons. This CDR3 spans 16 amino acids. Germline V gene data show CDR1 as SGHAT and CDR2 as FQNNGV. Trimming cost V 7 bases and J 2 bases; bases outside gene matches: 11.

The TCR sequence derives from a woman in her thirties or forties with COVID-19, enrolled during active disease. This sequence joins TRBV11-2 and TRBJ2-1, with TRBD1 matching over 7 bases. The sequenced material came from peripheral blood. CDR3 in DNA: TGTGCCAGCAAACCTCCCCGGGACAGCCCCTACAATGAGCAGTTCTTC. It yields the protein CASKPPRDSPYNEQFF.